This TCR beta chain was observed in a study of CD8+CD57+ T cells in acquired aplastic anemia. The template used for profiling TCR beta VDJ and CDR3 was genomic DNA. TCRdb ran MiXCR on the reads and lists one entry per CDR3 protein. Among about 160,000 distinct CDR3 sequences listed, 71% were seen once. CD8+CD57+ cell expansion, shown by flow cytometry, had occurred in the patients selected for sequencing. The table lists this clonotype with a few counts. Its target is not known. CDR3 length: 12 residues. The germline V gene encodes CDR1 SGHVS and CDR2 FNYEAQ. The V gene lost 0 bases and the J gene lost 5 bases, with 3 bases spanning the gap. Whole-study findings and limits: Patients and controls shared some 29 CD8+ CDR3 sequences, which appeared highly expressed in patients and within their immunodominant clones.

The V gene is TRBV7-6, the J gene TRBJ2-3; D is unclear. The sequenced material came from sorted CD4+, CD8+, or CD8+CD57+ T cells (not recorded which) from PBMCs. The sequence derives from a human donor with aplastic anemia. The CDR3 nucleotides read TGTGCCAGCAGCTTAGCCCTAGATACGCAGTATTTT. It codes for CASSLALDTQYF.